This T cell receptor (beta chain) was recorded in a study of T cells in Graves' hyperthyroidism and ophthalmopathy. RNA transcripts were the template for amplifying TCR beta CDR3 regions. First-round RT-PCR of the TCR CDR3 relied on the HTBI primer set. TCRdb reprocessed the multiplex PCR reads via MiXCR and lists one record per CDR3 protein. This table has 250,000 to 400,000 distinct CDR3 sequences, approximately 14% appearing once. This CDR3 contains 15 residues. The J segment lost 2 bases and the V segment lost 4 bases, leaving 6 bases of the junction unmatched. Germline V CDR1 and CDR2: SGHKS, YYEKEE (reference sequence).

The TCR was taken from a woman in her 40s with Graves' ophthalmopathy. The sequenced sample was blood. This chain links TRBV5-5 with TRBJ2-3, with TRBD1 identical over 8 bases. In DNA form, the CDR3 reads TGTGCCAGCAGCACAGGGACAGGCCCCACAGATACGCAGTATTTT. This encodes CASSTGTGPTDTQYF.